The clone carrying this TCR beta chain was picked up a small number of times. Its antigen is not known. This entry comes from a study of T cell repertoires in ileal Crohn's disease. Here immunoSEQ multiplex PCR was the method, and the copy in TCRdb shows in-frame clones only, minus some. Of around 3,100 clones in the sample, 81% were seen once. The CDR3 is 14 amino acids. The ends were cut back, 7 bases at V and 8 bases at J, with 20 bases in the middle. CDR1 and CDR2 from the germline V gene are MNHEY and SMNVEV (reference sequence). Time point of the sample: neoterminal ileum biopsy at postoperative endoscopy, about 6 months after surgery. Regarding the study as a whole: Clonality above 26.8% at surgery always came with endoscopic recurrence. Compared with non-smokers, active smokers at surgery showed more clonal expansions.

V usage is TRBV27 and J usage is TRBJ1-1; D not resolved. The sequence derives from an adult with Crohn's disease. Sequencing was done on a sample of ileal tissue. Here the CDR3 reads CASKPPVPFSEAFF. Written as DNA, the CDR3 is TGTGCCAGCAAACCCCCGGTTCCCTTCTCCGAAGCTTTCTTT.